This T cell receptor beta chain was observed in a study of T-cell memory formation after mild COVID-19 (dated by TCRdb to 2020 to 2023). For context, the study as a whole: Most TCR sequence clusters were specific to one of the two donors. In a couple of donors, T-cell clones that expanded and contracted after mild COVID-19 were followed by sequencing TCRalpha and TCRbeta repertoires longitudinally. The cohort comprised two young, previously healthy adult volunteers, one female and one male. Beyond this particular receptor, the publication reports: SARS-CoV-2 specificity of the second-wave clones peaking on day 37 was not confirmed. Contracting CD4+ clones were located mainly in the CM and EM memory subsets, whereas CD8+ clones were found to be enriched in EMRA. Some responding clones were detected in pre-infection memory, suggesting pre-existing cross-reactive memory T cells joined the SARS-CoV-2 response. The study covered only a couple of mild cases, and larger cohorts including severe cases with pre-infection samples were considered necessary. Balanced CD4/CD8 phenotypes were observed for clones contracting from day 15 to 85, whereas a bias towards CD4+ was observed for a second wave of clones expanding from day 15 to 37.

This clonotype appeared a few times. What antigen it recognizes has not been identified. No base quality information exists; no much larger clone differs at one position. PBMCs were isolated by Ficoll-Paque density gradient centrifugation. V and J are trimmed by 6 bases and 2 bases, and the gene matches miss 6 bases of the junction. Taken from the germline V gene (reference sequence), the CDR1 and CDR2 loops are DFQATT and SNEGSKA. From its cysteine to its phenylalanine, the CDR3 spans 13 amino acids. Only the CDR3 DNA stays, 39 bases, in frame from base 1. Sequencer: Illumina NovaSeq 6000. Using 5'RACE with constant-segment primers, TCRalpha and TCRbeta cDNA libraries were constructed, with sample barcodes and unique molecular identifiers added in the process. RNA was extracted from every sample with Trizol reagent. The libraries were amplified in two PCR steps, and the second step added a second sample barcode and Illumina TruSeq adapters. Sequencing of the libraries was done on an Illumina NovaSeq, producing 2 x 150 bp paired-end reads. From the authors' description of their analysis: The reads were demultiplexed and collapsed into UMI-guided consensus sequences using migec v1.2.7. Using mixcr v2.1.11, UMI consensuses were aligned to TRA and TRB V and J templates and then assembled into clonotypes. A clonotype was counted as expanded or contracted only if both edgeR and NoisET called the change significant, with noise models trained on biological replicates. For edgeR calls, the thresholds were a false discovery rate-adjusted p below 0.01 and a log2 fold-change of 1. PCA with hierarchical clustering of max-normalized trajectories of the 1000 most abundant clonotypes was used as exploratory dynamics analysis. Each responding clone was given a CD4 or CD8 phenotype based on the CD4+ and CD8+ repertoires, which had been sequenced separately. TCRdb took the public reads, trimmed them with fastp at Q25, ran MiXCR for clone calling and kept in-frame beta chains. Records with the same CDR3 protein are collapsed into one entry carrying the most frequent genes and DNA. The V and J calls and clone size are TCRdb's, not the authors'. This sample holds about 360,000 distinct CDR3 sequences; about an eighth were observed only once. The ten top clones hold over 20% of the sample.

Sample: PBMCs or a T cell subset sorted from them (not recorded which). The receptor comes from a man aged 18 to 29 who had mild COVID-19 (a few samples of this study predate the infection). The sample titles of this study are shuffled in the database, so cell type and time point are left out; the donor was told from shared clones. Here the chain combines TRBV20-1 and TRBJ2-7, with 8 bases aligning to TRBD1. The CDR3 has the sequence CSAGTGGPYEQYF. The DNA is TGCAGTGCCGGAACAGGGGGTCCCTACGAGCAGTACTTC.